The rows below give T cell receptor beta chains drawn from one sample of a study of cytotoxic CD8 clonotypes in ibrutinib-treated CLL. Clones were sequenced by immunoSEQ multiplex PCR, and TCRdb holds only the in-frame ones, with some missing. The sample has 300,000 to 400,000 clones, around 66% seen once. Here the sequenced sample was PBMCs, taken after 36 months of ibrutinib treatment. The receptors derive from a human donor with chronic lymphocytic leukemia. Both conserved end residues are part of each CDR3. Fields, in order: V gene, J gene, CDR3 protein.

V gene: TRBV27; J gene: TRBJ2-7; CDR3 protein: CASRQGREQYF
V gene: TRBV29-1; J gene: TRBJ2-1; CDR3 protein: CSAGQPLGPYNEQFF
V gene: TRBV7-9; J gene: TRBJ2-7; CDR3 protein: CASSLGQESRSSYEQYF
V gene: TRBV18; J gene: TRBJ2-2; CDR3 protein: CAGSGTPNTGELFF
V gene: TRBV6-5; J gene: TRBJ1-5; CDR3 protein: CASSYYKGGNQPQHF
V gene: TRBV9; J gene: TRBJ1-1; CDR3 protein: CASSTGQGNTEAFF
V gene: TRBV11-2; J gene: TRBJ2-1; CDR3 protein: CASSLPPRSYNEQFF
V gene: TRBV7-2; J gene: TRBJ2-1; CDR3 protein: CASSIRGTTTYNEQFF
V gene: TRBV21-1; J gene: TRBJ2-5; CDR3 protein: CASSCPPPGPTKYF
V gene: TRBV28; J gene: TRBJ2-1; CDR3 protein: CASSLSVAYNEQFF
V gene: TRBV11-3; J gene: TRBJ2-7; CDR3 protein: CASSTRTDPYEQYF
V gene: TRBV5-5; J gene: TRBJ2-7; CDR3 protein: CASSLSGYEQYF
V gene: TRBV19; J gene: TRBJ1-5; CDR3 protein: CASSSPGQGIQPQHF